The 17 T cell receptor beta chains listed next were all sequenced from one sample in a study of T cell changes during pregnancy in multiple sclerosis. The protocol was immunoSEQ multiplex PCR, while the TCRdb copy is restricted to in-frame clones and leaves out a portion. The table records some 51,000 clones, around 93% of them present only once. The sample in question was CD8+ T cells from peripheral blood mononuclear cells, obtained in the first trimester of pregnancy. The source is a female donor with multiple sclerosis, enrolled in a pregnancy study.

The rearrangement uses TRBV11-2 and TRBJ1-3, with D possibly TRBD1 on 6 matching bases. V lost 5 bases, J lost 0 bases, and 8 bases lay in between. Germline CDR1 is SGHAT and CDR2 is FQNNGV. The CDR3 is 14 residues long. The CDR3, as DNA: TGTGCCAGCAGCGTGGACAGCTCTGGAAACACCATATATTTT. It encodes CASSVDSSGNTIYF.

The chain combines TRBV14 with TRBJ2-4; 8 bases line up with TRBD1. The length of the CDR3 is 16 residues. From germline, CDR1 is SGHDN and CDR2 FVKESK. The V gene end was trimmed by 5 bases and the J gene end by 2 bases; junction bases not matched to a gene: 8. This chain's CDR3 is CASSVRQGTTKNIQYF. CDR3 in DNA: TGTGCCAGCAGCGTCCGACAGGGGACGACCAAAAACATTCAGTACTTC.

The CDR3 loop reads CASSQDQRGGSDTQYF. The CDR3 nucleotides read TGCGCCAGCAGCCAAGATCAGCGGGGGGGATCAGATACGCAGTATTTT. This chain joins TRBV4-3 and TRBJ2-3; the match to TRBD2 covers 10 bases. The CDR3 is 16 residues long. Losses at the gene ends were 0 bases for V and 4 bases for J; bases not matched to a gene: 4. Looked up from germline, CDR1 is LGHNA and CDR2 is YSLEER.

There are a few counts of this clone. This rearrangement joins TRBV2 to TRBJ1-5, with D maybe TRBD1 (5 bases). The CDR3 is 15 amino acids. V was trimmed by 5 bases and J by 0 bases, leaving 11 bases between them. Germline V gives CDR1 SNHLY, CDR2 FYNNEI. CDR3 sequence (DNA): TGTGCCAGCAGTCCCACTACAGGTAGCAATCAGCCCCAGCATTTT. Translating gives CASSPTTGSNQPQHF.

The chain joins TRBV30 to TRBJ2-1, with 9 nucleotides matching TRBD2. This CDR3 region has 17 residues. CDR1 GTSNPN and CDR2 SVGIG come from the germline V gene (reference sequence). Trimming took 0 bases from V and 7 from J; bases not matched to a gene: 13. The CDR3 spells CAWSVSGGTFWFNEQFF. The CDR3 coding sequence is TGTGCCTGGAGTGTAAGCGGGGGGACTTTTTGGTTTAATGAGCAGTTCTTC. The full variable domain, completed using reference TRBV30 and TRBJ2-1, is SQTIHQWPATLVQPVGSPLSLECTVEGTSNPNLYWYRQAAGRGLQLLFYSVGIGQISSEVPQNLSASRPQDRQFILSSKKLLLSDSGFYLCAWSVSGGTFWFNEQFFGPGTRLTVL.

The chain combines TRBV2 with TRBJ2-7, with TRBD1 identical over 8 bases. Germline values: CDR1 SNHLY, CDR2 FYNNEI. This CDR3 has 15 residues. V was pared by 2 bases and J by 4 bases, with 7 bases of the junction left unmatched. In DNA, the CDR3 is TGTGCCAGCAGTGAATTACCAGGGGGCTTTTACGAGCAGTACTTC. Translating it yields CASSELPGGFYEQYF.

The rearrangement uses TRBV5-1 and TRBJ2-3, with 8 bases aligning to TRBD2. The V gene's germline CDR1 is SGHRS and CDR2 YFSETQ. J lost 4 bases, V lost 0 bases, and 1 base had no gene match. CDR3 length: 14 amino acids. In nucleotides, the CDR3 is TGCGCCAGCAGCTTGGACGGGGGGGCAGATACGCAGTATTTT. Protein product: CASSLDGGADTQYF. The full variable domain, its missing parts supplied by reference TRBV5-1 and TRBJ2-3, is KAGVTQTPRYLIKTRGQQVTLSCSPISGHRSVSWYQQTPGQGLQFLFEYFSETQRNKGNFPGRFSGRQFSNSRSEMNVSTLELGDSALYLCASSLDGGADTQYFGPGTRLTVL.

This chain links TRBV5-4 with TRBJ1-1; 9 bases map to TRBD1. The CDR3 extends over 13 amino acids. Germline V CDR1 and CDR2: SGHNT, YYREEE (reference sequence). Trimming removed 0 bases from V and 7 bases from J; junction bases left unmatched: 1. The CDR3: CASSLGQGGEAFF. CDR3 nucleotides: TGTGCCAGCAGCTTGGGACAGGGGGGTGAAGCTTTCTTT.

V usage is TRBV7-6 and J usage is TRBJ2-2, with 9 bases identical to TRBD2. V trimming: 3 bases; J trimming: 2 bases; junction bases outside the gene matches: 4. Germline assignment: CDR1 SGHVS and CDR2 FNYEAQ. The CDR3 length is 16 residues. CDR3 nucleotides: TGTGCCAGCAGCTTCCGACTAGCGGAAAACACCGGGGAGCTGTTTTTT. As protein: CASSFRLAENTGELFF.

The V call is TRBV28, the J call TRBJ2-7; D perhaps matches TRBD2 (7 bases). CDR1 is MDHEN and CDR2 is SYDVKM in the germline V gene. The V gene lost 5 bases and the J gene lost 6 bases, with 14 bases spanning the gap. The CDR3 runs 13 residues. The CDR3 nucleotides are TGTGCCAGCAGTCCTGGGGGGGGCAGCGAGCAGTACTTC. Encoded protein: CASSPGGGSEQYF.

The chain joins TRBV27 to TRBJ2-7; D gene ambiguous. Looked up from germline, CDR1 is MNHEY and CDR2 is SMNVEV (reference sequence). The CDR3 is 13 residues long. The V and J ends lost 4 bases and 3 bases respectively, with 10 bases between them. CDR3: CASSSRRLYEQYF. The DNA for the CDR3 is TGTGCCAGCAGTTCCAGGCGCCTCTACGAGCAGTACTTC.

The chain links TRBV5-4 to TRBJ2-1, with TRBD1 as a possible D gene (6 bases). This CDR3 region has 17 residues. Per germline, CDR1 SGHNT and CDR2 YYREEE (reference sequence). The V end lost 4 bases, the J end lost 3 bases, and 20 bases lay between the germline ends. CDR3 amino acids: CASSPWTAPGFYNEQFF. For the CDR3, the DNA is TGTGCCAGCAGCCCCTGGACAGCCCCTGGATTCTACAATGAGCAGTTCTTC.

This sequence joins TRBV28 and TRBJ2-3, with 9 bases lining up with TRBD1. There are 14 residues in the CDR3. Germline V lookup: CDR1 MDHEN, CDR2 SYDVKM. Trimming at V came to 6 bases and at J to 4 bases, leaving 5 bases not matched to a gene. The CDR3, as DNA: TGTGCCAGCAGGGACAGGGGTTCTGCAGATACGCAGTATTTT. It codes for CASRDRGSADTQYF.

The CDR3 protein is CASSWGLAVQETQYF. The CDR3 nucleotides are TGTGCCAGCAGCTGGGGACTAGCGGTACAAGAGACCCAGTACTTC. V gene TRBV7-6 combines with J gene TRBJ2-5; 11 nucleotides match TRBD2. The CDR3 runs 15 residues. Per germline, CDR1 SGHVS and CDR2 FNYEAQ. V lost 4 bases to trimming and J lost 2 bases; unmatched junction nucleotides: 3.

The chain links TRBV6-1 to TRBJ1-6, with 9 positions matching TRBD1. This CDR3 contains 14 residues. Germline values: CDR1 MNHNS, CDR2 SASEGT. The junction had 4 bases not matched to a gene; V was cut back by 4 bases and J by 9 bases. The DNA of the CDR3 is TGTGCCAGCAGTGGGGACAGGGAGGCTTCACCCCTCCACTTT. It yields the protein CASSGDREASPLHF.

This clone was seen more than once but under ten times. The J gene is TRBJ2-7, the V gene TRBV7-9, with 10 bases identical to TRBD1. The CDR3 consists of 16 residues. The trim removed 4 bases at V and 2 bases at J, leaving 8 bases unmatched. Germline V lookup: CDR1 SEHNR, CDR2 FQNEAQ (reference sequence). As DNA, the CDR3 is TGTGCCAGCAGCTCCCCCGGGACAGGGGCCCCCTACGAGCAGTACTTC. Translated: CASSSPGTGAPYEQYF.

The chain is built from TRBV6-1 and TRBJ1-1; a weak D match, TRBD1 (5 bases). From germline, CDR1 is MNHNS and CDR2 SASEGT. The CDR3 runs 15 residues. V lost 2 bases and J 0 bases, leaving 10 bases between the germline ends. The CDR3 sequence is CASSERRGLNTEAFF. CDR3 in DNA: TGTGCCAGCAGTGAAAGGCGGGGACTGAACACTGAAGCTTTCTTT.